Presented here are 30 T cell receptor beta chains from one specimen sequenced in a study of OX40 agonist ivuxolimab in advanced cancers. Preparation of the library involved the immunoSEQ multiplex PCR assay. The clones in this table, taken by TCRdb from immuneACCESS, are in-frame only. Not every clone is retained; where verified, under half of the shortfall comes from an unresolved V gene, and the cause of the rest is unknown. This sample lists about 79,000 clones; roughly 91% were detected once. Over 10% of the sample is taken by the ten largest. Sequences were derived from CD4+ or CD8+ T cells sorted from blood, sampled in a trial of the OX40 agonist ivuxolimab. The receptors derive from an adult with an advanced solid tumor such as melanoma, head and neck, liver or kidney cancer.

This chain joins TRBV5-1 and TRBJ2-1, with D possibly called TRBD1 or TRBD2 (5 bases each). CDR1 is SGHRS, CDR2 YFSETQ, per germline. The CDR3 contains 12 residues. The V gene lost 0 bases and the J gene lost 7 bases, with 5 bases spanning the gap. CDR3 protein: CASSLGGNEQFF. The CDR3 DNA is TGCGCCAGCAGCTTGGGGGGGAATGAGCAGTTCTTC.

This clone was detected a few times. In DNA, the CDR3 is TGCGCCAGCAGCCAAAAGGGCAGGGGGGGGCCCTGGTACAATGAGCAGTTCTTC. This encodes CASSQKGRGGPWYNEQFF. The chain has TRBV4-1 and TRBJ2-1, with D possibly called TRBD1 or TRBD2 (7 bases each). Germline lookup yields CDR1 MGHRA and CDR2 YSYEKL. This CDR3 contains 18 residues. The V and J ends lost 2 bases and 4 bases respectively, with 21 bases between them.

This chain links TRBV9 with TRBJ1-1; maybe TRBD1 (5 bases). In germline, CDR1 is SGDLS, CDR2 YYNGEE. The length of the CDR3 is 15 residues. V lost 0 bases and J lost 4, with 13 bases in between. The CDR3 DNA reads as TGTGCCAGCAGCGTAGTTTCAGGGTACGGCACTGAAGCTTTCTTT. Translated: CASSVVSGYGTEAFF.

V is TRBV16 and J is TRBJ1-6, with 7 positions matching TRBD1. The junction had 6 bases not matched to a gene; V was cut back by 3 bases and J by 7 bases. Germline V lookup: CDR1 KGHSY, CDR2 FQNENV. CDR3 size: 15 residues. As DNA, the CDR3 is TGTGCCAGCAGCCAGGCAGGGACAGCCAATTCACCCCTCCACTTT. Its protein is CASSQAGTANSPLHF. The full variable domain, rest sourced from reference TRBV16 and TRBJ1-6, is GEEVAQTPKHLVRGEGQKAKLYCAPIKGHSYVFWYQQVLKNEFKFLISFQNENVFDETGMPKERFSAKCLPNSPCSLEIQATKLEDSAVYFCASSQAGTANSPLHFGNGTRLTVT.

The CDR3 DNA follows: TGCAGCGTTGAGGAGACAGGGCCTTCTGGGGCCAACGTCCTGACTTTC. Translated, it gives CSVEETGPSGANVLTF. The chain combines TRBV29-1 with TRBJ2-6, with 7 bases identical to TRBD1. Trimming at V came to 3 bases and at J to 1 base, leaving 6 bases not matched to a gene. The CDR3 has 16 residues. CDR1 SQVTM and CDR2 ANQGSEA come from the germline V gene.

CDR3 sequence (DNA): TGTGCCAGCAGCCCTCGTCCCGGGGAGCTGTTTTTT. Its translation is CASSPRPGELFF. The chain uses TRBV9 and TRBJ2-2; no firm D call. The CDR3 is 12 residues long. Trimming pared 4 bases from V and 6 bases from J, leaving 7 bases between. Germline V gives CDR1 SGDLS, CDR2 YYNGEE.

V and J are TRBV10-1 and TRBJ1-4; the match to TRBD1 covers 9 bases. This CDR3 region has 18 residues. From germline, CDR1 is WNHNN and CDR2 SYGVQD (reference sequence). V lost 4 bases and J lost 0; bases outside the gene matches: 9. The CDR3 here is CASSVRGTGKTTNEKLFF. The CDR3 DNA reads as TGCGCCAGCAGTGTGAGAGGGACAGGGAAAACAACTAATGAAAAACTGTTTTTT.

CDR3 nucleotide sequence: TGTGCCAGCAGCTTAGAGGGTTATGGCTACACCTTC. It translates to CASSLEGYGYTF. This chain joins TRBV7-8 and TRBJ1-2; D not certain. CDR1 SGHVS and CDR2 FQNEAQ come from the germline V gene. Trimming shortened V by 1 base and J by 5 bases, and 5 bases separated the two germline ends. CDR3 length: 12 amino acids.

The chain uses TRBV4-1 and TRBJ1-3, with TRBD1 identical over 7 bases. Germline CDR1 reads MGHRA; CDR2 reads YSYEKL. After removal of 1 base from V and 0 bases from J, the junction contained 0 bases not matched to a gene. This CDR3 spans 15 amino acids. In DNA, the CDR3 is TGCGCCAGCAGCCAAGGACAGGGCTCTGGAAACACCATATATTTT. Amino acids: CASSQGQGSGNTIYF.

J is TRBJ2-7 and V is TRBV7-6, with D unclear. CDR1 is SGHVS and CDR2 is FNYEAQ in the germline V gene. Trimming took 0 bases from V and 2 from J, leaving 11 bases between them. CDR3 size: 15 residues. CDR3 sequence: CASSLAEDGPYEQYF. Here the CDR3 DNA reads TGTGCCAGCAGCTTAGCCGAAGACGGACCCTACGAGCAGTACTTC.

The CDR3 bases are TGTGCCAGCAGCTTGAGCGGGAGACGGAATGAGCAGTTCTTC. Encoded protein: CASSLSGRRNEQFF. The V gene is TRBV7-6, the J gene TRBJ2-1; 8 bases match TRBD2. The CDR3 extends over 14 amino acids. V trimming: 3 bases; J trimming: 7 bases; junction bases outside the gene matches: 5. Germline V gives CDR1 SGHVS, CDR2 FNYEAQ.

The chain carries TRBV20-1 and TRBJ1-2; D uncertain. From germline, CDR1 is DFQATT and CDR2 SNEGSKA (reference sequence). V was pared by 1 base and J by 8 bases, with 8 bases between. The CDR3 loop spans 11 amino acids. Here the CDR3 DNA reads TGCAGTGCTAGAGTGGTCGGAGGCTACACCTTC. Translated, it gives CSARVVGGYTF.

The chain employs TRBV10-3 and TRBJ2-3, with 10 bases identical to TRBD2. V gave up 4 bases and J gave up 0 bases; unmatched junction bases: 1. Germline V gives CDR1 ENHRY, CDR2 SYGVKD. The CDR3 is 15 amino acids. The CDR3: CAISAAGGSTDTQYF. CDR3 bases: TGTGCCATCAGTGCAGCGGGAGGGAGCACAGATACGCAGTATTTT.

The genes are TRBV21-1 and TRBJ1-1; the table's D call, TRBD1, has no DNA check behind it. TRBV21-1 is a pseudogene locus. This CDR3 region has 14 residues. CDR3 amino acids: CASTPGQENTEAFF. In DNA, the CDR3 is TGTGCCAGCACTCCGGGACAAGAGAACACTGAAGCTTTCTTT.

The chain's CDR3 is CANRGAGANVLTF. The DNA for the CDR3 is TGTGCCAACAGGGGGGCTGGGGCCAACGTCCTGACTTTC. The chain recombines TRBV6-5 with TRBJ2-6, with 8 bases lining up with TRBD1. The CDR3 totals 13 residues. Germline trimming cut 10 bases from V and 2 bases from J; bases unmatched to any gene: 1. Germline V gene data show CDR1 as MNHEY and CDR2 as SVGAGI.

The rearrangement uses TRBV27 and TRBJ1-5, with D possibly TRBD1 on 6 matching bases. The CDR3 sequence is 14 residues long. Germline CDR1 reads MNHEY; CDR2 reads SMNVEV (reference sequence). Trimming stripped 6 bases from V and 7 bases from J, with 16 bases between. The CDR3 reads CASRARGGLQPQHF. The CDR3 nucleotides are TGTGCCAGCAGGGCCCGGGGGGGGCTGCAGCCCCAGCATTTT.

The V and J genes are TRBV19 and TRBJ1-1; a weak D match, TRBD1 (6 bases). This CDR3 spans 15 amino acids. Trimming removed 1 base at V and 3 bases at J, with 12 bases between. Germline CDR1 and CDR2: LNHDA and SQIVND (reference sequence). Here the CDR3 DNA reads TGTGCCAGTAGTATAGGCCCGGAGGGGGACACTGAAGCTTTCTTT. Translating gives CASSIGPEGDTEAFF.

The rearrangement uses TRBV6-1 and TRBJ2-7; 8 bases match TRBD2. V was pared by 3 bases and J by 6 bases, with 10 bases of the junction left unmatched. CDR1 MNHNS and CDR2 SASEGT come from the germline V gene. This CDR3 is 15 amino acids long. For the CDR3, the DNA is TGTGCCAGCAGTGAGATACCGGGAGGGGGAAGCGAGCAGTACTTC. Its translation is CASSEIPGGGSEQYF.

This chain connects TRBV7-6 to TRBJ1-2, with D perhaps matching TRBD1 (5 bases). Germline V CDR1 and CDR2: SGHVS, FNYEAQ. This CDR3 is 15 amino acids long. V was cut by 5 bases and J by 5 bases, with 18 bases left in between. CDR3: CASSPRLDSKYGYTF. The CDR3 bases are TGTGCCAGCAGCCCCCGCCTAGACAGCAAGTATGGCTACACCTTC.

The J gene is TRBJ2-2, the V gene TRBV6-1; 10 nucleotides match TRBD1. Germline V CDR1 and CDR2: MNHNS, SASEGT. This CDR3 is built from 15 residues. The junction had 0 bases not matched to a gene; V was cut back by 1 base and J by 4 bases. CDR3 amino acids: CASSEGTGGTGELFF. The CDR3 nucleotides read TGTGCCAGCAGTGAAGGGACAGGGGGCACCGGGGAGCTGTTTTTT.

The V and J genes are TRBV13 and TRBJ2-5; TRBD2 matches 11 bases. This CDR3 region has 18 residues. V lost 5 bases, J lost 1 base, and 12 bases stayed unmatched. Germline V gene data show CDR1 as PRHDT and CDR2 as FYEKMQ (reference sequence). The CDR3 DNA sequence: TGTGCCAGCAGCCCGTACCTCCCCGGGACTAGCGGCCAAGAGACCCAGTACTTC. Its translation: CASSPYLPGTSGQETQYF.

This clone was observed a handful of times. V is TRBV5-1 and J is TRBJ1-5; 8 bases align to TRBD1. This CDR3 contains 14 residues. Germline trimming cut 7 bases from V and 5 bases from J; bases unmatched to any gene: 8. Germline-derived CDR1 and CDR2 are SGHRS and YFSETQ. The CDR3 DNA reads TGCGCCAGCGGCACCGGGACAGGAGATCAGCCCCAGCATTTT. This gives the protein CASGTGTGDQPQHF. The variable domain in full, with the rest retrieved from reference TRBV5-1 and TRBJ1-5, is KAGVTQTPRYLIKTRGQQVTLSCSPISGHRSVSWYQQTPGQGLQFLFEYFSETQRNKGNFPGRFSGRQFSNSRSEMNVSTLELGDSALYLCASGTGTGDQPQHFGDGTRLSIL.

This clone was observed a single time. V is TRBV5-4 and J is TRBJ1-1; D remains unclear. Trimming cost V 4 bases and J 1 base, with 17 bases left between them. This CDR3 is 16 amino acids long. The germline CDR1 and CDR2 sequences are SGHNT and YYREEE (reference sequence). CDR3 sequence reads: CASSVRAGMANTEAFF. The CDR3 coding sequence is TGTGCCAGCAGCGTCCGGGCGGGAATGGCGAACACTGAAGCTTTCTTT.

The genes are TRBV9 and TRBJ2-5; 7 positions agree with TRBD2. TRBJ2-7 explains the end of the DNA better; the J call may be wrong. Germline values: CDR1 SGDLS, CDR2 YYNGEE. The CDR3 spans 13 residues. CDR3 sequence (DNA): TGTGCCAGCAGCCCCTCTAGCGGCTACGAGCAGTACTTC. Translating gives CASSPSSGYEQYF.

The chain uses TRBV5-6 and TRBJ1-1, with D perhaps matching TRBD1 (6 bases). V shed 7 bases and J shed 3 bases, with 19 bases lying between them. Germline CDR1 is SGHDT and CDR2 is YYEEEE. The CDR3 length is 15 residues. CDR3 DNA sequence: TGTGCCAGCCGCTGGGGGGGCGGAGGGGACACTGAAGCTTTCTTT. Translating it yields CASRWGGGGDTEAFF. The full variable domain, with the rest looked up from reference TRBV5-6 and TRBJ1-1, is DAGVTQSPTHLIKTRGQQVTLRCSPKSGHDTVSWYQQALGQGPQFIFQYYEEEERQRGNFPDRFSGHQFPNYSSELNVNALLLGDSALYLCASRWGGGGDTEAFFGQGTRLTVV.

The chain has TRBV28 and TRBJ1-5, with D hard to call. In germline, CDR1 is MDHEN, CDR2 SYDVKM. Trimming took 6 bases from V and 4 from J, leaving 4 bases between them. The CDR3 has 11 amino acids. The chain's CDR3 is CASRSNQPQHF. Written as DNA, the CDR3 is TGTGCCAGCAGATCGAATCAGCCCCAGCATTTT.

The rearrangement links TRBV27 to TRBJ2-1, with 7 bases matching TRBD2. The V segment lost 3 bases and the J segment 7 bases; nucleotides outside the gene matches: 3. Germline V gene sequence: CDR1 MNHEY, CDR2 SMNVEV (reference sequence). The CDR3 contains 13 residues. Here the CDR3 DNA reads TGTGCCAGCAGTTTTATAGCGGGTAATGAGCAGTTCTTC. Its protein product is CASSFIAGNEQFF.

The gene calls are TRBV6-5 and TRBJ2-7, with TRBD1 matching over 8 bases. V dropped 5 bases and J dropped 6; count of bases not matched to a gene: 6. The CDR3 is 13 amino acids. The germline V gene has CDR1 MNHEY and CDR2 SVGAGI. This CDR3 is CASSQDRAGEQYF. In DNA, the CDR3 is TGTGCCAGCAGTCAGGACAGGGCTGGCGAGCAGTACTTC.

The gene calls are TRBV2 and TRBJ2-5, with D possibly TRBD1 on 6 matching bases. The end of the DNA fits TRBJ2-7 better, so the J call may be wrong. CDR1 is SNHLY and CDR2 is FYNNEI in the germline V gene. CDR3 size: 11 residues. CDR3 protein: CANGQSYEQYF. The DNA for the CDR3 is TGTGCCAACGGACAGTCCTACGAGCAGTACTTC.

This CDR3 is CASSLEGLAGVEKTQYF. In DNA form, the CDR3 reads TGCGCCAGCAGCTTGGAGGGACTAGCGGGAGTAGAAAAGACCCAGTACTTC. The chain carries TRBV5-1 and TRBJ2-5, with 14 bases fitting TRBD2. The V and J ends lost 0 bases and 6 bases, in that order; junction bases with no gene match: 7. The germline V gene has CDR1 SGHRS and CDR2 YFSETQ. CDR3 length: 17 amino acids.